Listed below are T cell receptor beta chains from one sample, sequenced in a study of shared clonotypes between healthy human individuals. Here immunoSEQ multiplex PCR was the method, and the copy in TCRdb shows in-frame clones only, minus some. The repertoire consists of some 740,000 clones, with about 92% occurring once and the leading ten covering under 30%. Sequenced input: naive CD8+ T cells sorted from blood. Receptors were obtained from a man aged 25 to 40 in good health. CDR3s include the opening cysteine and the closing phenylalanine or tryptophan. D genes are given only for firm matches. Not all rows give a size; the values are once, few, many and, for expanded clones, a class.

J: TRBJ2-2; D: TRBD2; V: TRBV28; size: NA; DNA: TGTGCCAGCATCCGACCCGCCGCAGGGGATCCGACTTACGCGGGAGGGCCTCGGGGGGAGCTGTTTTTT; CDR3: CASIRPAAGDPTYAGGPRGELFF
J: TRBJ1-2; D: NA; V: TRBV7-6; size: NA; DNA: TGTGCCAGCAGCTTAACCGACTGGGATGGCTACACCTTC; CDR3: CASSLTDWDGYTF
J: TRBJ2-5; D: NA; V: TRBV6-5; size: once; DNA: TGTGCCAGCAGTTACTCGTCCCAGACCCAGTACTTC; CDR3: CASSYSSQTQYF
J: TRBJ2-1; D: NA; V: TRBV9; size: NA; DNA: TGTGCCAGCAGCGACCAGTACAATGAGCAGTTCTTC; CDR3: CASSDQYNEQFF
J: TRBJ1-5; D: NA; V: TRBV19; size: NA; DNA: TGTGCCAGTATGGGGCAGGCGCGGCAGCCCCAGCATTTT; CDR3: CASMGQARQPQHF
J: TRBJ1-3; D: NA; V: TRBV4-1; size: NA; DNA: TGCGCCAGCAGCCAAGGAGACAACTCTGGAAACACCATATATTTT; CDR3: CASSQGDNSGNTIYF
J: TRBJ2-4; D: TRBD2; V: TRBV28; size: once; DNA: TGTGCCAGCAGCCCCGGACTAGCGGGAGTCAAAAACATTCAGTACTTC; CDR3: CASSPGLAGVKNIQYF
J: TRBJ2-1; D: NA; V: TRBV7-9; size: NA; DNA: TGTGCCAGCAGTTCCGGTTCCTATGAGCAGTTCTTC; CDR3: CASSSGSYEQFF
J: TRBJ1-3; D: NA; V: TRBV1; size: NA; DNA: TGCACCAGCAGCTCAAATACAGGCGGGCGCTCTGGAAACACCATATATTTT; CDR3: CTSSSNTGGRSGNTIYF
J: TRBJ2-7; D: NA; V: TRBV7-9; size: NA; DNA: TGTGCCAGCAGCTTGGGGACGGGAACCTACGAGCAGTACTTC; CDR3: CASSLGTGTYEQYF
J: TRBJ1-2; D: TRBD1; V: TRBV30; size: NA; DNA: TGTGCCTACAAAAAGGGGGACAGGCCTGGCTACACCTTC; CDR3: CAYKKGDRPGYTF
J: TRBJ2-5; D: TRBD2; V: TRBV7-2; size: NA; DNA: TGTGCCAGCAGCTTAGAACGGGGGGTTAGCGGGAGAGGGCAGTACTTC; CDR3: CASSLERGVSGRGQYF
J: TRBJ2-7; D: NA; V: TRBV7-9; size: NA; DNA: TGTGCCAGCAGCTTAGGGTCTGTCTACGAGCAGTACTTC; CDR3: CASSLGSVYEQYF
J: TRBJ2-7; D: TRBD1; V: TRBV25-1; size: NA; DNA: TGTGCCACCCAAGAATCCCTGTCAGGGGGCGAGCAGTACTTC; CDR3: CATQESLSGGEQYF
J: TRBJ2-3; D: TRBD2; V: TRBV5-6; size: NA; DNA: TGTGCCAGCAGCTTGGGCGCGGGAGGGAATTCGGCGCAGTATTTT; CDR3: CASSLGAGGNSAQYF
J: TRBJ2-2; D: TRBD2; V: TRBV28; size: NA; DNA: TGTGCCAGTCGGGCTAGCGGGCAGGGCTCTCCCGGGGAGCTGTTTTTT; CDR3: CASRASGQGSPGELFF
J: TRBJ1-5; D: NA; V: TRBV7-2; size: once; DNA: TGTGCCAGCAAGGAGGGGTATGGCAATCAGCCCCAGCATTTT; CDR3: CASKEGYGNQPQHF
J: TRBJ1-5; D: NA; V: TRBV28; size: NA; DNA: TGTGCCAGCAGTTTGTTTGACAGCAATCAGCCCCAGCATTTT; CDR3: CASSLFDSNQPQHF
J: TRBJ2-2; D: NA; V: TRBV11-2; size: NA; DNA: TGTGCCAGCAGCGAAACCGGGACACCGAACACCGGGGAGCTGTTTTTT; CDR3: CASSETGTPNTGELFF
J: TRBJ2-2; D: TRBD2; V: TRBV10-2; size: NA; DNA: TGCGCCAGCAGAGGATGGGGACTAGCGGGAAGGGGCACCGGGGAGCTGTTTTTT; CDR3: CASRGWGLAGRGTGELFF
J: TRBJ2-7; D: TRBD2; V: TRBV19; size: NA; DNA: TGTGCCAGTAGTATCGGGACTAGCGTAACCTACGAGCAGTACTTC; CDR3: CASSIGTSVTYEQYF
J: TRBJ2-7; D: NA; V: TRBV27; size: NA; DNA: TGTGCCAGCGGGCTCCGGAGGATCTACGAGCAGTACTTC; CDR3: CASGLRRIYEQYF
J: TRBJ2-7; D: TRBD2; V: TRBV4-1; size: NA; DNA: TGCGCCAGCAGCCAAGTTACTAGCGGGAGTTTCGAGCAGTACTTC; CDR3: CASSQVTSGSFEQYF
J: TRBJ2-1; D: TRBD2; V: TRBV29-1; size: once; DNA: TGCAGCGTTGACGGACTAGCGGAGAGGATTAGGAATGAGCAGTTCTTC; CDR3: CSVDGLAERIRNEQFF
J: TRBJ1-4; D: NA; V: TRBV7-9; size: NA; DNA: TGTGCCAGCAGCGAGGCTTCACATGCAACTAATGAAAAACTGTTTTTT; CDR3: CASSEASHATNEKLFF
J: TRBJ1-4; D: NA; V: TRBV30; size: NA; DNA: TGTGCCTTCTTCATGGGGGATGGTGAAAAACTGTTTTTT; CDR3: CAFFMGDGEKLFF
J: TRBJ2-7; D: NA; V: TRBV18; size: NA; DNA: TGTGCCAGCTCACCAGGGGCCACCACCTACGAGCAGTACTTC; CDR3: CASSPGATTYEQYF
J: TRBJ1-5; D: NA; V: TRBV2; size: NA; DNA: TGTGCCAGCAGTGATACCGGGGGGGCTACACAGCCCCAGCATTTT; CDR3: CASSDTGGATQPQHF
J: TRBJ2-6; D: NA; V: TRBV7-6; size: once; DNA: TGTGCCAGCAGCTTAGGGGACCCGGGACATAGCGGCTCTGGGGCCAACGTCCTGACTTTC; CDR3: CASSLGDPGHSGSGANVLTF
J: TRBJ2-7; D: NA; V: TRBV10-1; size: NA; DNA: TGCGCCAGCTTTAGAAGGCAGACCGCCTACGAGCAGTACTTC; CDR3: CASFRRQTAYEQYF
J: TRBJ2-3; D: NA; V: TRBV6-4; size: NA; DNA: TGTGCCAGCAGTTCCGGGAACACAGATACGCAGTATTTT; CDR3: CASSSGNTDTQYF
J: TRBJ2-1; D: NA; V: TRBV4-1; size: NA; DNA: TGCGCCAGCAGCCAAGATATACCTTACAATGAGCAGTTCTTC; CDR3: CASSQDIPYNEQFF
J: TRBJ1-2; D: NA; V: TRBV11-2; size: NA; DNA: TGTGCCAGCAGCTTGGCAGGACACAAAGGGCTTAACTATGGCTACACCTTC; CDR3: CASSLAGHKGLNYGYTF